The source of this TCR beta chain is a study of CD8+ T cells in alopecia areata. Sorting of CD4+ cells into CD25+CD127- cells was carried out for about five patients. PBMCs, the starting material, were the source of sorted CD4+ and CD8+ T cells. In each case, RNA was isolated and then reverse transcribed into cDNA as the sequencing template. The assay was immunoSEQ multiplex PCR, and TCRdb's table has in-frame clones only and misses some. The sample yields tens of thousands of clones, more than 50% seen once. Note on this clone: Antigen: not known. At one of its ends the junction is not consistent with the germline gene, which may arise from a read error.

The length of the CDR3 is 14 residues. Germline CDR1 and CDR2: MDHEN and SYDVKM. Study observations and caveats: Relative to normal scalp, lesional scalp, especially alopecia totalis/universalis, showed higher clonality.

The sequenced sample was CD4+ Tregs sorted from blood. This TCR was recovered from a human donor with alopecia areata. The chain carries TRBV28 and TRBJ2-1; 7 bases line up with TRBD2. The CDR3 coding sequence is TGTGCCAGCAGGCAGCTAACGGGGAGGGGCCGGGCGCTCTTC. Translated, it gives CASRQLTGRGRALF.